This T cell receptor beta chain was recovered during a study of control samples from healthy donors and cancer patients. Sequenced by immunoSEQ multiplex PCR; TCRdb stores in-frame clones only, minus some. The sample lists fewer than 200,000 clones; 80% to 90% were seen once. V shed 4 bases, J shed 2 bases, and the junction held 10 bases outside the gene matches. Per the germline V gene, CDR1 is KGHSH and CDR2 is LQKENI. The length of the CDR3 is 17 residues. This chain joins TRBV18 and TRBJ2-1, with 8 bases fitting TRBD2. Material: blood. This sequence was found in a woman younger than 45 in good health. CDR3 region: CASSHRGTSGPYNEQFF. The CDR3 region has the DNA TGTGCCAGCTCACACCGGGGTACTAGCGGCCCCTACAATGAGCAGTTCTTC.